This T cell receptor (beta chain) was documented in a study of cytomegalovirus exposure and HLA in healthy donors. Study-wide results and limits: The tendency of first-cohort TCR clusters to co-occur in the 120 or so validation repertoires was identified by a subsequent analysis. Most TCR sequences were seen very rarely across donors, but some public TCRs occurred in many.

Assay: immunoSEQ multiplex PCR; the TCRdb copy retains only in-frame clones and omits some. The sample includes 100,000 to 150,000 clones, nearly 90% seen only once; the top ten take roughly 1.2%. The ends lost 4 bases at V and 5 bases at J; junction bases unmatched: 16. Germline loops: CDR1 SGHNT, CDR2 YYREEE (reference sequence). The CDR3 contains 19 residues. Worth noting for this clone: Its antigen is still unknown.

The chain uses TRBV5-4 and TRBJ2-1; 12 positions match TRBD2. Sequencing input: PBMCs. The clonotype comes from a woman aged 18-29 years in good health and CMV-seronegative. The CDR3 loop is CASSPGALAGGLFDNEQFF. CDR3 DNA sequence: TGTGCCAGCAGCCCGGGGGCTCTAGCGGGGGGGCTTTTCGACAATGAGCAGTTCTTC.